These 2 T cell receptor beta chains came from one sample sequenced in a study of shared clonotypes between healthy human individuals. Assay used: immunoSEQ multiplex PCR; TCRdb lists only in-frame clones, some missing. The sample holds around 2.1 million clones, approximately 96% seen once. Sequencing used naive CD4+ T cells sorted from blood. Subset reported: CD45RA+ positively selected. Receptors were obtained from a man aged 18-30 years in good health.

The rearrangement uses TRBV4-1 and TRBJ1-2; 7 bases are shared with TRBD1. V lost 0 bases and J lost 4; bases outside the gene matches: 8. Per germline, CDR1 MGHRA and CDR2 YSYEKL. The CDR3 loop spans 16 amino acids. Here the CDR3 reads CASSQDRDSQAYGYTF. The CDR3 DNA reads TGCGCCAGCAGCCAAGACAGGGACAGTCAAGCCTATGGCTACACCTTC.

The V gene is TRBV18, the J gene TRBJ2-4, with D perhaps matching TRBD2 (6 bases). The CDR3 is made up of 15 amino acids. V lost 2 bases and J lost 6, with 14 bases in between. Germline V lookup: CDR1 KGHSH, CDR2 LQKENI. CDR3 DNA: TGTGCCAGCTCACCAATGGGGCTGGGAGGAAACATTCAGTACTTC. It is translated as CASSPMGLGGNIQYF.